This TCR beta chain originates from a study of cytomegalovirus exposure and HLA in healthy donors. Whole-study results and caveats: A later analysis showed TCR association rates differing by HLA locus, peaking at DRB1 and lowest at HLA-C. Across donors, presence/absence analyses took sequencing depth to be roughly uniform. Rarity held for most TCR sequences, but there were some public TCRs that occurred in many donors.

Concerning this clone itself: Antigen unknown.

The CDR3 sequence is 13 residues long. Per germline, CDR1 SNHLY and CDR2 FYNNEI. Trimming cost V 6 bases and J 4 bases, with 12 bases left between them. In the PCR, 60 Vbeta and 13 Jbeta primers were used. Using immunoSEQ multiplex PCR, the repertoire was profiled, and TCRdb retains in-frame clones only, with some absent. The data hold some 150,000 clones, with roughly 80% observed a single time. This sequence joins TRBV2 and TRBJ2-5, with D maybe TRBD1 (6 bases). Sample: PBMCs. This TCR was recovered from a man aged 45 to 65 in good health and CMV-seropositive. This CDR3 reads CASRQGIGETQYF. The CDR3 DNA reads TGTGCCAGCAGGCAGGGGATAGGAGAGACCCAGTACTTC.